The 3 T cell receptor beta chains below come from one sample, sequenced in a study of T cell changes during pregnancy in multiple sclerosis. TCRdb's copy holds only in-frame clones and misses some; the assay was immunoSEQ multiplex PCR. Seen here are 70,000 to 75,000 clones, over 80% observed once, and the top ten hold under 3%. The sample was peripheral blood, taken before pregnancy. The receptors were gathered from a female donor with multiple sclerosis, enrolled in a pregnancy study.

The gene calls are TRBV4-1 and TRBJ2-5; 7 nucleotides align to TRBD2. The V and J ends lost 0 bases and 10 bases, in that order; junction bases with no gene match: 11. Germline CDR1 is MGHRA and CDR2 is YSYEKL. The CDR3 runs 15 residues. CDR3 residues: CASSQDLGGGRSQYF. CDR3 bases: TGCGCCAGCAGCCAAGATCTGGGTGGCGGGAGAAGCCAGTACTTC.

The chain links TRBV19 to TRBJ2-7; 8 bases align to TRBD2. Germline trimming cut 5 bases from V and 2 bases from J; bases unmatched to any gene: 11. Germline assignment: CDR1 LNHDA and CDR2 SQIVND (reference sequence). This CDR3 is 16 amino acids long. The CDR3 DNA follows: TGTGCCAGTAGTCCGAAGAGCGGGAGAGGAACCTACGAGCAGTACTTC. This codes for CASSPKSGRGTYEQYF.

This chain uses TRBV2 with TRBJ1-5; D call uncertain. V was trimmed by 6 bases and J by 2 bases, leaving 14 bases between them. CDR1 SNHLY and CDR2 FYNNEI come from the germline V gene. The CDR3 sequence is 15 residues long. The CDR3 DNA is TGTGCCAGCAGAGTCTCGGAGACCCGCAATCAGCCCCAGCATTTT. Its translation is CASRVSETRNQPQHF.